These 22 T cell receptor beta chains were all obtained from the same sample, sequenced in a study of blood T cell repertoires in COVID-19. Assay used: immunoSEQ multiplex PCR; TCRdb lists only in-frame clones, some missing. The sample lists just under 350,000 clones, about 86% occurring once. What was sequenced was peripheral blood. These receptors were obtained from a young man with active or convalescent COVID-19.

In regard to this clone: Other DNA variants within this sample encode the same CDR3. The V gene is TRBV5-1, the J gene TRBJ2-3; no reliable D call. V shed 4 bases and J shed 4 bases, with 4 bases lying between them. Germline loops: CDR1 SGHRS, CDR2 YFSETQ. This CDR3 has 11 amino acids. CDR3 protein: CASSRADTQYF. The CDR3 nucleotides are TGCGCCAGCAGCCGGGCAGATACGCAGTATTTT.

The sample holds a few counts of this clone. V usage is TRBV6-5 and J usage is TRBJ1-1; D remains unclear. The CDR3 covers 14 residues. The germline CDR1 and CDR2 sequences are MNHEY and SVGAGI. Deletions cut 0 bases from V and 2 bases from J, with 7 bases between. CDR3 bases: TGTGCCAGCAGTTACTCGACGGGAAACACTGAAGCTTTCTTT. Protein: CASSYSTGNTEAFF.

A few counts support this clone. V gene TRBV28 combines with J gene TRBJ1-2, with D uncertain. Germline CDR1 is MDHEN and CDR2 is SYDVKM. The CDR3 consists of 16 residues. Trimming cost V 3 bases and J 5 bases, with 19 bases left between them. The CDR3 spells CASSFGSTVSFYGYTF. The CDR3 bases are TGTGCCAGCAGTTTTGGCAGTACAGTCTCTTTTTATGGCTACACCTTC.

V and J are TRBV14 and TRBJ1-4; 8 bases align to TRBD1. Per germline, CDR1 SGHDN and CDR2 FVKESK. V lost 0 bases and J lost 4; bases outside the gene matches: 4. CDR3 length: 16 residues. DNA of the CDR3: TGTGCCAGCAGCCAAGAACAGGGGGGCCTTAATGAAAAACTGTTTTTT. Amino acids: CASSQEQGGLNEKLFF.

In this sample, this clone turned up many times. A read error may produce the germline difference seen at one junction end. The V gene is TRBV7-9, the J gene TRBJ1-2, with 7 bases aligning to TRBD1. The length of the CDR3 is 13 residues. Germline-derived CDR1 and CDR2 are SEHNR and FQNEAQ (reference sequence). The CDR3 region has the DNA TGTGCCAGCAGCGCCGGGACAGTGGGGAATAAAATCTTC. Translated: CASSAGTVGNKIF.

As DNA, the CDR3 is TGTGCCAGCAGTGAGACTAGCGGGGGGATGGGCAATGAGCAGTTCTTC. It translates to CASSETSGGMGNEQFF. V is TRBV6-1 and J is TRBJ2-1; 13 nucleotides align to TRBD2. V dropped 3 bases and J dropped 6; count of bases not matched to a gene: 5. CDR1 and CDR2 from the germline V gene are MNHNS and SASEGT. The CDR3 totals 16 residues.

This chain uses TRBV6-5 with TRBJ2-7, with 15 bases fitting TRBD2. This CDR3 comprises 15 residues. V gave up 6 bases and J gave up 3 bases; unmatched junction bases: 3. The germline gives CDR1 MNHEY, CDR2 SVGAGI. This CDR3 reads CASSWTSGGVYEQYF. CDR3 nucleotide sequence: TGTGCCAGCAGCTGGACTAGCGGGGGGGTCTACGAGCAGTACTTC.

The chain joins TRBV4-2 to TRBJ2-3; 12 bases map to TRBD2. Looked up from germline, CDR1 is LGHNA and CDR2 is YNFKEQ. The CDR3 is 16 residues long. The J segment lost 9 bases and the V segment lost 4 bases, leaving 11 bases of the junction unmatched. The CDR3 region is CASSPGASGGGLTQYF. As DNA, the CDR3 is TGTGCCAGCAGCCCAGGGGCTAGCGGGGGGGGATTGACGCAGTATTTT.

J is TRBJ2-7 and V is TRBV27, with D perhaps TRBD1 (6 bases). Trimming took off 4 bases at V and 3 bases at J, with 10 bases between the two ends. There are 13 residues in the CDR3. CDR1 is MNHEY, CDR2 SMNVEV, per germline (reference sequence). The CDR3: CASSWGLIYEQYF. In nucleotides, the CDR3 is TGTGCCAGCAGTTGGGGGCTAATCTACGAGCAGTACTTC.

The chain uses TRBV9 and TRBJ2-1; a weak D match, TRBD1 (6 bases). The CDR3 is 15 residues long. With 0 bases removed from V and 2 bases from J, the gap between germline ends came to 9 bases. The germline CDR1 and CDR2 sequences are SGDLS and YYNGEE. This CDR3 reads CASSVVGQPYNEQFF. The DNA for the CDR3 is TGTGCCAGCAGCGTAGTAGGACAGCCCTACAATGAGCAGTTCTTC. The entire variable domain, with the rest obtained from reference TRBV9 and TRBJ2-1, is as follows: DSGVTQTPKHLITATGQRVTLRCSPRSGDLSVYWYQQSLDQGLQFLIQYYNGEERAKGNILERFSAQQFPDLHSELNLSSLELGDSALYFCASSVVGQPYNEQFFGPGTRLTVL.

CDR3 amino acids: CASNPTGGGETQYF. In nucleotides, the CDR3 is TGTGCCAGCAACCCCACAGGGGGCGGGGAGACCCAGTACTTC. V usage is TRBV6-5 and J usage is TRBJ2-5, with 9 positions matching TRBD1. In germline, CDR1 is MNHEY, CDR2 SVGAGI. Unmatched junction bases numbered 8, after V lost 7 bases and J lost 5 bases. The CDR3 runs 14 residues.

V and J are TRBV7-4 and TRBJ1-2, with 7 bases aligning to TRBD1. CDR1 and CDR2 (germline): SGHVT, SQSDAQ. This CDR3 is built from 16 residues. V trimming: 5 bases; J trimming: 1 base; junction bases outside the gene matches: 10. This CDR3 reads CASSTTDRADNYGYTF. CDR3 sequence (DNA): TGTGCCAGCAGCACAACCGACAGGGCGGATAACTATGGCTACACCTTC.

CDR3 region: CASSRRTSTDTQYF. As DNA, the CDR3 is TGTGCCAGCAGTAGGCGGACTAGCACAGATACGCAGTATTTT. The chain is built from TRBV2 and TRBJ2-3, with a tentative D call TRBD2 (5 bases). This CDR3 contains 14 residues. With 5 bases removed from V and 0 bases from J, the gap between germline ends came to 9 bases. Germline V gene data show CDR1 as SNHLY and CDR2 as FYNNEI.

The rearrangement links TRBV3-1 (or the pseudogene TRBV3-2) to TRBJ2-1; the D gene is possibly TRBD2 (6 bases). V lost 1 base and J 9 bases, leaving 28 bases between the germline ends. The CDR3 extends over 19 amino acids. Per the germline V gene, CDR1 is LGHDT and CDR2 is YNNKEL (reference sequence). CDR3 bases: TGTGCCAGCAGCCAAGTTAAGTTCGTGGGACGGAGGACTAAGGGTGAGCAGTTCTTC. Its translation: CASSQVKFVGRRTKGEQFF.

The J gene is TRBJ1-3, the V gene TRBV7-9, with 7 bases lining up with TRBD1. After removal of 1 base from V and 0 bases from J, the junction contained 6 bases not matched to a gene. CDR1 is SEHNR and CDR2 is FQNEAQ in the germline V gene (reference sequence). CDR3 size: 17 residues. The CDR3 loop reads CASSLVRGLLSGNTIYF. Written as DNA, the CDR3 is TGTGCCAGCAGCTTAGTTAGGGGGCTACTCTCTGGAAACACCATATATTTT. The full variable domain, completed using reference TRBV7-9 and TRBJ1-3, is DTGVSQNPRHKITKRGQNVTFRCDPISEHNRLYWYRQTLGQGPEFLTYFQNEAQLEKSRLLSDRFSAERPKGSFSTLEIQRTEQGDSAMYLCASSLVRGLLSGNTIYFGEGSWLTVV.

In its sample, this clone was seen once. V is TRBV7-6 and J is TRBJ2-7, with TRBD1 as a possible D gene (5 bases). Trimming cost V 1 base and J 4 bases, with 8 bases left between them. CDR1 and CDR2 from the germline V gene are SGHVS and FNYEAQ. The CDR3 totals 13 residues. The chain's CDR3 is CASSLGKGYEQYF. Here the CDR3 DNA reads TGTGCCAGCAGCTTAGGGAAGGGGTACGAGCAGTACTTC.

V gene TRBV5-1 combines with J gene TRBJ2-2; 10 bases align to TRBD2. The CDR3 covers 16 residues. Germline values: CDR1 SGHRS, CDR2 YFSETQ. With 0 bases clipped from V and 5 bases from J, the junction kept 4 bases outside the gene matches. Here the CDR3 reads CASSLEIAGGTGELFF. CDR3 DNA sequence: TGCGCCAGCAGCTTGGAAATAGCGGGAGGTACCGGGGAGCTGTTTTTT.

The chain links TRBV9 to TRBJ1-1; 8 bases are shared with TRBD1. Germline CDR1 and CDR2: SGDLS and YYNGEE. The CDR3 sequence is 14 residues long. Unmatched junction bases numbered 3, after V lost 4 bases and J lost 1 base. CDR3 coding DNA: TGTGCCAGCAGCATGGACAGGGCGAACACTGAAGCTTTCTTT. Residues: CASSMDRANTEAFF.

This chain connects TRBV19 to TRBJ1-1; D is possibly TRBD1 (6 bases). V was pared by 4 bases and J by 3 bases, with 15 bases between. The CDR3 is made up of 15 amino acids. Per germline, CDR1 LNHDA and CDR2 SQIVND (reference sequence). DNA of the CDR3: TGTGCCAGTAGTACCCCACAGGGAAGGTACACTGAAGCTTTCTTT. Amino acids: CASSTPQGRYTEAFF.

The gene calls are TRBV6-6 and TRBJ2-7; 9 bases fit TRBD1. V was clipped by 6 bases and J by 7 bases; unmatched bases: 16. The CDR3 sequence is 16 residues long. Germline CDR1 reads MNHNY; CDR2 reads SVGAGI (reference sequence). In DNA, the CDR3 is TGTGCCAGCAGCGTAGATCTGGGACAGGGTCTGGGGGAGCAGTACTTC. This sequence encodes CASSVDLGQGLGEQYF.

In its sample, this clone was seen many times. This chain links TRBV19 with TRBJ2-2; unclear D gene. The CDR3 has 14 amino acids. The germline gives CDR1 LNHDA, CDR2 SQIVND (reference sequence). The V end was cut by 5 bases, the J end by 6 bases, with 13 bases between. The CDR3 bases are TGTGCCAGTAGTGTCCTTCCTAGGCCCGGGGAGCTGTTTTTT. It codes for CASSVLPRPGELFF.

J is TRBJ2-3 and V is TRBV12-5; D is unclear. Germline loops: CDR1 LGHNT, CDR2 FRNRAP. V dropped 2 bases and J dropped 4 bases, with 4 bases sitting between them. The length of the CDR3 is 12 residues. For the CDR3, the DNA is TGTGCTAGTGGTTTGACACCAGATACGCAGTATTTT. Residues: CASGLTPDTQYF.